This T cell receptor (beta chain) was sequenced for a study of T cell responses to AZD1222 COVID-19 vaccine. The study's findings and limits: Among vaccine-associated CD4 TCRs, coverage spanned spike, with dominance at 160-218 and 743-854. Spike-specific TCR breadth and depth went up after people got two AZD1222 doses. Reports indicate that nearly half of spike-specific TCRs are directed at unmutated variant regions. The donors showed a predominance of white British ancestry and of females, with possible underestimation of clonal diversity.

Worth noting for this clone: Antigen specificity is unknown.

Using immunoSEQ multiplex PCR, the repertoire was profiled, and TCRdb retains in-frame clones only, with some absent. The sample carries over 95,000 clones, about 92% recorded once. V trimming: 5 bases; J trimming: 4 bases; junction bases outside the gene matches: 6. Germline V gene lookup returns CDR1 MNHEY and CDR2 SMNVEV (reference sequence). This CDR3 has 15 amino acids. The rearrangement links TRBV27 to TRBJ1-5; 9 nucleotides agree with TRBD1. The receptor was derived from an adult in good health. Material: peripheral blood, obtained on day 0 of AZD1222 vaccination. The DNA of the CDR3 is TGTGCCAGCAGTCTACTGGGGACAGGGAATCAGCCCCAGCATTTT. Translated, it gives CASSLLGTGNQPQHF.